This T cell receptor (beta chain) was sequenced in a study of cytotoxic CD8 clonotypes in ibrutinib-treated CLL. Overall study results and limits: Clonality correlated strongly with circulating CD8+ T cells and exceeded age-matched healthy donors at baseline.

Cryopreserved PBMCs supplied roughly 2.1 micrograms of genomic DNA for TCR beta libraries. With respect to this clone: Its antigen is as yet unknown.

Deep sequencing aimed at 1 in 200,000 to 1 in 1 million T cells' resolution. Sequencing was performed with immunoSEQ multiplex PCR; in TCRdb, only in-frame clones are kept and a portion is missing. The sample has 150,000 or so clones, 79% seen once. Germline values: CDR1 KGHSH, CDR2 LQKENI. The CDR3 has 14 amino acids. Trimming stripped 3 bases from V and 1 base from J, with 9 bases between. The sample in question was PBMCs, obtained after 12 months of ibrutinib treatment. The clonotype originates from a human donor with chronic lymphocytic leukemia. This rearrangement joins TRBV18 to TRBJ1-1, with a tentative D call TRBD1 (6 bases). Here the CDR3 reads CASSPGHPNTEAFF. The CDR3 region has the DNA TGTGCCAGCTCACCGGGACACCCGAACACTGAAGCTTTCTTT.